These 21 T cell receptor beta chains share one sample of origin, sequenced in a study of cytomegalovirus exposure and HLA in healthy donors. Sequencing used immunoSEQ multiplex PCR; TCRdb keeps in-frame clones, though not all of them. The sample records 200,000 to 250,000 clones, roughly 84% being singletons. The specimen was PBMCs. The receptors derive from a young woman in good health and CMV-seropositive.

This chain joins TRBV6-1 and TRBJ1-2; TRBD1 might be the D (6 bases). Trimming left V 4 bases short and J 2 bases short, with 14 bases between. CDR3 length equals 15 residues. The germline V gene has CDR1 MNHNS and CDR2 SASEGT. This CDR3 reads CASSGRGGGNYGYTF. In nucleotides, the CDR3 is TGTGCCAGCAGTGGGAGAGGGGGAGGGAACTATGGCTACACCTTC.

The chain is built from TRBV5-1 and TRBJ1-3; tentative D call: TRBD1 (6 bases). Germline V gives CDR1 SGHRS, CDR2 YFSETQ. The V and J ends lost 4 bases and 0 bases respectively, with 11 bases between them. The CDR3 length is 15 residues. As DNA, the CDR3 is TGCGCCAGCAGCAAAACAGGGTCCTCTGGAAACACCATATATTTT. This codes for CASSKTGSSGNTIYF.

This rearrangement joins TRBV6-5 to TRBJ1-2; D call uncertain. CDR1 is MNHEY, CDR2 SVGAGI, per germline. The V and J ends lost 4 bases and 8 bases respectively, with 14 bases between them. The CDR3 is made up of 13 amino acids. The CDR3 nucleotides read TGTGCCAGCAGTTTTTCCACTCGGAGAGGCTACACCTTC. This encodes CASSFSTRRGYTF.

This chain links TRBV7-9 with TRBJ2-7, with 8 bases lining up with TRBD2. This CDR3 has 15 amino acids. The germline gives CDR1 SEHNR, CDR2 FQNEAQ (reference sequence). V lost 4 bases and J lost 3; bases outside the gene matches: 8. CDR3 coding DNA: TGTGCCAGCAGCTCGGGGGGGGGCCCCAACTACGAGCAGTACTTC. Amino acids: CASSSGGGPNYEQYF.

The CDR3 DNA reads as TGTGCCAGCAGCTTCGGACTAGCGGGGTCCTACGAGCAGTACTTC. Translating it yields CASSFGLAGSYEQYF. The chain recombines TRBV5-4 with TRBJ2-7, with 12 bases fitting TRBD2. The V and J ends lost 2 bases and 1 base, in that order; junction bases with no gene match: 1. Germline V gene data show CDR1 as SGHNT and CDR2 as YYREEE (reference sequence). The CDR3 covers 15 residues.

The gene calls are TRBV9 and TRBJ2-5, with 10 bases lining up with TRBD1. This CDR3 region has 16 residues. V lost 3 bases, J lost 2 bases, and 7 bases stayed unmatched. From germline, CDR1 is SGDLS and CDR2 YYNGEE. The CDR3 DNA reads as TGTGCCAGCAGCGCCTGGGGGACAGGGGATCAAGAGACCCAGTACTTC. It translates to CASSAWGTGDQETQYF.

The V and J genes are TRBV19 and TRBJ1-1, with D uncertain. The CDR3 runs 16 residues. From germline, CDR1 is LNHDA and CDR2 SQIVND (reference sequence). V dropped 0 bases and J dropped 4 bases, with 15 bases sitting between them. The CDR3: CASSIDPRRRSTEAFF. The CDR3 DNA reads as TGTGCCAGTAGTATAGATCCCCGAAGGCGGTCCACTGAAGCTTTCTTT.

The chain is built from TRBV30 and TRBJ2-7, with 8 bases matching TRBD1. Germline loops: CDR1 GTSNPN, CDR2 SVGIG (reference sequence). V lost 2 bases and J lost 0; bases outside the gene matches: 6. This CDR3 is built from 15 residues. The CDR3 sequence: CAWSSGQESSYEQYF. The CDR3 bases are TGTGCCTGGAGTTCGGGACAGGAGAGCTCCTACGAGCAGTACTTC. Based on the CDR3 plus reference TRBV30 and TRBJ2-7, the full variable domain is SQTIHQWPATLVQPVGSPLSLECTVEGTSNPNLYWYRQAAGRGLQLLFYSVGIGQISSEVPQNLSASRPQDRQFILSSKKLLLSDSGFYLCAWSSGQESSYEQYFGPGTRLTVT.

The chain joins TRBV30 to TRBJ2-1; 12 bases are a match to TRBD2. CDR3 size: 15 residues. Germline loops: CDR1 GTSNPN, CDR2 SVGIG (reference sequence). V gave up 4 bases and J gave up 8 bases; unmatched junction bases: 9. The CDR3 coding sequence is TGTGCCTGGAATCCCGGACTAGCGGGAACCGATGAGCAGTTCTTC. Protein sequence: CAWNPGLAGTDEQFF.

The gene calls are TRBV9 and TRBJ2-1, with 8 positions matching TRBD2. V lost 0 bases and J lost 7; bases outside the gene matches: 6. The CDR3 has 15 residues. CDR1 and CDR2 from the germline V gene are SGDLS and YYNGEE. This chain's CDR3 is CASSVDGRAQNEQFF. Written as DNA, the CDR3 is TGTGCCAGCAGCGTAGACGGGAGGGCCCAAAATGAGCAGTTCTTC. Full variable domain (remainder filled in from reference TRBV9 and TRBJ2-1): DSGVTQTPKHLITATGQRVTLRCSPRSGDLSVYWYQQSLDQGLQFLIQYYNGEERAKGNILERFSAQQFPDLHSELNLSSLELGDSALYFCASSVDGRAQNEQFFGPGTRLTVL.

The chain carries TRBV11-2 and TRBJ1-1; TRBD1 might be the D (5 bases). Germline V CDR1 and CDR2: SGHAT, FQNNGV. The CDR3 totals 14 residues. V lost 4 bases and J 4 bases, leaving 13 bases between the germline ends. The DNA of the CDR3 is TGTGCCAGCAGCTCCCCGGGGGTCGGCACTGAAGCTTTCTTT. Amino acid sequence: CASSSPGVGTEAFF.

This chain joins TRBV6-1 and TRBJ2-4; D might be TRBD2 (6 bases). The CDR3 spans 12 residues. The V and J ends lost 2 bases and 13 bases respectively, with 12 bases between them. CDR1 is MNHNS and CDR2 is SASEGT in the germline V gene. For the CDR3, the DNA is TGTGCCAGCAGTGAATGGAGGGGCTTACAGTACTTC. It is translated as CASSEWRGLQYF.

The rearrangement uses TRBV9 and TRBJ2-1, with 7 bases that match TRBD2. This CDR3 region has 15 residues. Per the germline V gene, CDR1 is SGDLS and CDR2 is YYNGEE. V dropped 4 bases and J dropped 2; count of bases not matched to a gene: 6. The CDR3 loop is CASSTAGLPYNEQFF. DNA for the CDR3: TGTGCCAGCAGCACCGCGGGACTACCCTACAATGAGCAGTTCTTC.

V is TRBV7-2 and J is TRBJ2-1; 9 nucleotides line up with TRBD2. This CDR3 spans 17 amino acids. Trimming removed 2 bases from V and 6 bases from J; junction bases left unmatched: 11. Germline values: CDR1 SGHTA, CDR2 FQGNSA. The CDR3 DNA sequence: TGTGCCAGCAGCTTAACCTTGGGCCTAGCGGGAATCAATGAGCAGTTCTTC. Protein: CASSLTLGLAGINEQFF.

The chain links TRBV14 to TRBJ2-1; the match to TRBD2 covers 9 bases. This CDR3 spans 15 amino acids. J lost 9 bases, V lost 2 bases, and 8 bases had no gene match. From germline, CDR1 is SGHDN and CDR2 FVKESK. The CDR3 sequence is CASSQLAGRRGEQFF. CDR3 in DNA: TGTGCCAGCAGCCAACTAGCGGGAAGACGGGGTGAGCAGTTCTTC.

The chain recombines TRBV27 with TRBJ2-1, with D perhaps TRBD1 (6 bases). The CDR3 contains 15 residues. Per the germline V gene, CDR1 is MNHEY and CDR2 is SMNVEV (reference sequence). V was cut by 2 bases and J by 7 bases, with 15 bases left in between. This CDR3 reads CASSLATGSWNEQFF. CDR3 DNA: TGTGCCAGCAGTTTAGCAACAGGGAGTTGGAATGAGCAGTTCTTC.

The chain joins TRBV27 to TRBJ1-4; D ambiguous. This CDR3 is 13 amino acids long. The germline V and J ends were trimmed by 5 bases and 7 bases, with 11 bases remaining between them. Per the germline V gene, CDR1 is MNHEY and CDR2 is SMNVEV (reference sequence). CDR3 DNA sequence: TGTGCCAGCAGTCTTAGCGCGACTGAAAAACTGTTTTTT. Translation: CASSLSATEKLFF.

The chain is built from TRBV28 and TRBJ1-5; D is uncertain. Trimming stripped 2 bases from V and 9 bases from J, with 17 bases between. The CDR3 spans 15 residues. Germline assignment: CDR1 MDHEN and CDR2 SYDVKM. The chain's CDR3 is CASSLGERRVMPQHF. CDR3 bases: TGTGCCAGCAGTTTAGGGGAACGGCGGGTGATGCCCCAGCATTTT.

The chain joins TRBV28 to TRBJ1-2; TRBD1 might be the D (6 bases). Germline V gene sequence: CDR1 MDHEN, CDR2 SYDVKM. The CDR3 is 20 residues long. Trimming took 4 bases from V and 2 from J, leaving 29 bases between them. CDR3 nucleotides: TGTGCCAGCAGTTCCACCGTTGGGTTTATTGGACAGATTAGCAACTATGGCTACACCTTC. It encodes CASSSTVGFIGQISNYGYTF.

The chain employs TRBV2 and TRBJ1-2; a possible D gene is TRBD1 (5 bases). The CDR3 length is 15 residues. V gave up 6 bases and J gave up 4 bases, with 18 bases separating them. Germline V lookup: CDR1 SNHLY, CDR2 FYNNEI. The CDR3 DNA reads TGTGCCAGCAGCCTGCAGGCGGCGACAGTCTATGGCTACACCTTC. Protein sequence: CASSLQAATVYGYTF.

The chain recombines TRBV18 with TRBJ1-2, with D perhaps matching TRBD1 (5 bases). The CDR3 spans 15 residues. The V and J ends lost 3 bases and 0 bases respectively, with 11 bases between them. CDR1 and CDR2 from the germline V gene are KGHSH and LQKENI. CDR3 DNA sequence: TGTGCCAGCTCACCCACGACAGATCCTAACTATGGCTACACCTTC. Translated, it gives CASSPTTDPNYGYTF.